Presented here are 19 T cell receptor beta chains from one specimen sequenced in a study of shared clonotypes between healthy human individuals. Clones were sequenced by immunoSEQ multiplex PCR, and TCRdb holds only the in-frame ones, with some missing. The sample has nearly 2 million clones; about 95% are singletons. Naive CD8 isolation took CD45RO-negative cells positively selected for CCR7 and excluded terminally differentiated effector memory CD45RA+ cells. Sample: naive CD8+ T cells sorted from blood. The source is a man in his late teens or twenties in good health.

This clone was seen just once. The chain employs TRBV7-8 and TRBJ2-7; D is undetermined. The CDR3 is 14 amino acids. Per germline, CDR1 SGHVS and CDR2 FQNEAQ. The germline V and J ends were trimmed by 3 bases and 2 bases, with 11 bases remaining between them. The CDR3 region has the DNA TGTGCCAGCAGCTTCGGTGATTCGGCCTACGAGCAGTACTTC. Protein: CASSFGDSAYEQYF.

This clone has just one count. V and J are TRBV23-1 and TRBJ2-7; 7 bases match TRBD2. TRBV23-1 is treated as an ORF (open reading frame) with a function not yet certain. The ends lost 4 bases at V and 1 base at J; junction bases unmatched: 4. This CDR3 comprises 14 residues. The CDR3 loop reads CASSREGLSYEQYF. The CDR3 DNA is TGCGCCAGCAGTCGGGAGGGGCTATCCTACGAGCAGTACTTC.

V is TRBV5-5 and J is TRBJ1-5; no definite D call. V shed 4 bases and J shed 2 bases, with 13 bases lying between them. Germline lookup yields CDR1 SGHKS and CDR2 YYEKEE (reference sequence). This CDR3 has 15 amino acids. The DNA of the CDR3 is TGTGCCAGCAGCGCCTTCCGGGGTGGCAATCAGCCCCAGCATTTT. Amino acid sequence: CASSAFRGGNQPQHF.

This sequence joins TRBV11-2 and TRBJ2-1; possibly TRBD1 for D (6 bases). The CDR3 totals 16 residues. Germline loops: CDR1 SGHAT, CDR2 FQNNGV. V lost 5 bases and J 4 bases, leaving 18 bases between the germline ends. This chain's CDR3 is CASSISRTDKYNEQFF. In DNA, the CDR3 is TGTGCCAGCAGCATCTCCAGGACAGACAAGTACAATGAGCAGTTCTTC.

The chain carries TRBV5-6 and TRBJ2-1; a weak D match, TRBD2 (5 bases). CDR1 SGHDT and CDR2 YYEEEE come from the germline V gene. The CDR3 runs to 16 residues. The ends were cut back, 2 bases at V and 8 bases at J, with 20 bases in the middle. CDR3: CASSLSDWQLGDEQFF. As DNA, the CDR3 is TGTGCCAGCAGCTTATCGGACTGGCAACTCGGAGATGAGCAGTTCTTC.

V is TRBV13 and J is TRBJ2-5, with D possibly matching TRBD1 (6 bases). From germline, CDR1 is PRHDT and CDR2 FYEKMQ (reference sequence). V gave up 6 bases and J gave up 10 bases, with 24 bases separating them. This CDR3 region has 15 residues. For the CDR3, the DNA is TGTGCCAGCAGTGCCGACAGGATGGGGCGAGGGGGCCAGTACTTC. Amino acids: CASSADRMGRGGQYF.

The rearrangement uses TRBV6-1 and TRBJ2-7; 7 nucleotides line up with TRBD2. The CDR3 is made up of 16 amino acids. The V gene end was trimmed by 1 base and the J gene end by 2 bases; junction bases not matched to a gene: 8. In germline, CDR1 is MNHNS, CDR2 SASEGT. This chain's CDR3 is CASSEELTSGAYEQYF. The CDR3 nucleotides are TGTGCCAGCAGTGAAGAGTTGACAAGCGGGGCCTACGAGCAGTACTTC.

The chain employs TRBV7-9 and TRBJ2-7; no clear D gene. Trimming cost V 5 bases and J 5 bases, with 13 bases left between them. Germline V gives CDR1 SEHNR, CDR2 FQNEAQ (reference sequence). This CDR3 is built from 13 residues. CDR3 sequence reads: CASSPSRVHEQYF. Here the CDR3 DNA reads TGTGCCAGCAGCCCCAGCCGGGTACACGAGCAGTACTTC.

J is TRBJ2-1 and V is TRBV11-2; D unclear. V lost 7 bases, J lost 5 bases, and 9 bases lay in between. The germline CDR1 and CDR2 sequences are SGHAT and FQNNGV. This CDR3 region has 12 residues. In DNA, the CDR3 is TGTGCCAGCATGGCAGAAGACAATGAGCAGTTCTTC. Translating it yields CASMAEDNEQFF.

The CDR3 nucleotides read TGTGCCAGCAGTTTCCTACATCAGGAGCAGTTCTTC. This encodes CASSFLHQEQFF. This chain uses TRBV27 with TRBJ2-1; D uncertain. Trimming shortened V by 3 bases and J by 10 bases, and 10 bases separated the two germline ends. CDR3 length: 12 amino acids. Germline V lookup: CDR1 MNHEY, CDR2 SMNVEV (reference sequence).

The chain joins TRBV11-2 to TRBJ2-2, with D maybe TRBD1 (6 bases). The germline V gene encodes CDR1 SGHAT and CDR2 FQNNGV. The CDR3 sequence is 16 residues long. V was clipped by 1 base and J by 3 bases, with 12 bases between them. CDR3 region: CASSLVGTFDTGELFF. CDR3 in DNA: TGTGCCAGCAGCTTAGTCGGGACATTTGACACCGGGGAGCTGTTTTTT.

This clone was found once. This chain uses TRBV7-3 with TRBJ2-5, with 9 bases aligning to TRBD1. J lost 4 bases, V lost 4 bases, and 7 bases had no gene match. Germline V gene sequence: CDR1 SGHTA, CDR2 FQGTGA. This CDR3 comprises 15 residues. CDR3 residues: CASSSTGGTGETQYF. CDR3 coding DNA: TGTGCCAGCAGCTCGACAGGGGGAACGGGAGAGACCCAGTACTTC.

The chain's CDR3 is CASSQAGGRDTEAFF. DNA for the CDR3: TGCGCCAGCAGCCAGGCAGGGGGCAGGGACACTGAAGCTTTCTTT. The chain is built from TRBV4-3 and TRBJ1-1, with 8 bases fitting TRBD1. Germline values: CDR1 LGHNA, CDR2 YSLEER. Trimming took 3 bases from V and 3 from J; bases not matched to a gene: 6. The CDR3 is made up of 15 amino acids.

CDR3 DNA sequence: TGTGCCTGGAGTGTAGTCCCCAGACAGGGGAGTCATCGTCGCGACGAGCAGTACTTC. Its translation: CAWSVVPRQGSHRRDEQYF. V is TRBV30 and J is TRBJ2-7, with 8 positions matching TRBD1. The CDR3 contains 19 residues. CDR1 is GTSNPN, CDR2 SVGIG, per germline (reference sequence). The V segment lost 0 bases and the J segment 5 bases; nucleotides outside the gene matches: 21. The full variable domain, completed using reference TRBV30 and TRBJ2-7, is SQTIHQWPATLVQPVGSPLSLECTVEGTSNPNLYWYRQAAGRGLQLLFYSVGIGQISSEVPQNLSASRPQDRQFILSSKKLLLSDSGFYLCAWSVVPRQGSHRRDEQYFGPGTRLTVT.

The rearrangement joins TRBV7-2 to TRBJ2-7, with 7 bases fitting TRBD2. Looked up from germline, CDR1 is SGHTA and CDR2 is FQGNSA. The CDR3 is made up of 18 amino acids. The J segment lost 5 bases and the V segment lost 5 bases, leaving 21 bases of the junction unmatched. The CDR3 protein is CASSHPPTSLSSGDEQYF. The DNA of the CDR3 is TGTGCCAGCAGCCACCCGCCGACTAGCCTCTCATCTGGGGACGAGCAGTACTTC.

The chain employs TRBV6-5 and TRBJ1-3; 9 nucleotides line up with TRBD1. The junction had 2 bases not matched to a gene; V was cut back by 2 bases and J by 0 bases. The germline V gene has CDR1 MNHEY and CDR2 SVGAGI. The CDR3 spans 16 residues. CDR3 residues: CASSYRQGDSGNTIYF. Written as DNA, the CDR3 is TGTGCCAGCAGTTACCGACAGGGGGACTCTGGAAACACCATATATTTT.

This chain links TRBV19 with TRBJ2-1, with D uncertain. The V end was cut by 9 bases, the J end by 0 bases, with 9 bases between. The germline V gene encodes CDR1 LNHDA and CDR2 SQIVND (reference sequence). The CDR3 extends over 13 amino acids. The CDR3 region is CASARSSYNEQFF. CDR3 bases: TGTGCCAGCGCTAGGAGCTCCTACAATGAGCAGTTCTTC.

This clone was seen once. The chain has TRBV29-1 and TRBJ2-5; D tentatively fits TRBD1 or TRBD2 (5 bases each). CDR1 SQVTM and CDR2 ANQGSEA come from the germline V gene. Trimming took off 0 bases at V and 2 bases at J, with 13 bases between the two ends. The length of the CDR3 is 15 residues. For the CDR3, the DNA is TGCAGCGTTGAAGAACGAGGGGCCCTTCAAGAGACCCAGTACTTC. Its translation is CSVEERGALQETQYF.

This sequence joins TRBV5-1 and TRBJ1-1, with D possibly being TRBD1 (5 bases). CDR3 length equals 12 residues. The germline V and J ends were trimmed by 4 bases and 5 bases, with 9 bases remaining between them. Germline lookup yields CDR1 SGHRS and CDR2 YFSETQ. The CDR3 loop reads CASSRQGTEAFF. The CDR3 nucleotides read TGCGCCAGCAGCCGTCAGGGTACTGAAGCTTTCTTT. The whole variable domain, remainder taken from reference TRBV5-1 and TRBJ1-1, is KAGVTQTPRYLIKTRGQQVTLSCSPISGHRSVSWYQQTPGQGLQFLFEYFSETQRNKGNFPGRFSGRQFSNSRSEMNVSTLELGDSALYLCASSRQGTEAFFGQGTRLTVV.